This T cell receptor beta chain appears in the sequencing data of a study of metastatic and nonmetastatic thyroid tumors. Regarding the study as a whole: The study reportedly found significantly higher TCR beta diversity in malignant thyroid tumors than benign nodules, in blood and tumor.

CDR1 and CDR2 from the germline V gene are MNHNS and SASEGT. The CDR3 sequence is 12 residues long. The V and J ends lost 3 bases and 3 bases respectively, with 6 bases between them. All patients reached thyroid surgery having received no treatment beforehand. Through MiXCR, TCRdb re-clonotyped the PCR reads. The sample holds 35,000 to 50,000 clones, roughly 14% seen once. This clone was seen ten or more times. Its specificity is not known. The chain has TRBV6-1 and TRBJ2-7, with D hard to call. The TCR originated in a female donor with papillary thyroid cancer or a benign thyroid nodule (not recorded which). Some clones in this sample may be carry-over from other donors' samples. Material for sequencing was blood. The CDR3 sequence is CASSDEIYEQYF. The DNA for the CDR3 is TGTGCCAGCAGTGATGAGATCTACGAGCAGTACTTC.